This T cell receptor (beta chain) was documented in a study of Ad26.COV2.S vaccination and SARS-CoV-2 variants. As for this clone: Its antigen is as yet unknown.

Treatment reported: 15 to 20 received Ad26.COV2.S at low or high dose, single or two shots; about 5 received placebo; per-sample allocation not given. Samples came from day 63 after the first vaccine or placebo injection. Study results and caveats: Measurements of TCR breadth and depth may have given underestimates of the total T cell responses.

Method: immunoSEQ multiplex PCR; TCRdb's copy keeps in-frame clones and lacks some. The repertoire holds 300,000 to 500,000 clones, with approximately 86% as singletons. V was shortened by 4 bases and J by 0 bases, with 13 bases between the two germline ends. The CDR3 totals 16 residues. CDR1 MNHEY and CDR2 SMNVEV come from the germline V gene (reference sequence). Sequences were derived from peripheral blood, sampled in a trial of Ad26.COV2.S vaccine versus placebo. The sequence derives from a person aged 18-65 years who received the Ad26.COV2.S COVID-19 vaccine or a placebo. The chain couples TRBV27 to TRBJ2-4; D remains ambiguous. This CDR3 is CASSSRKDIAKNIQYF. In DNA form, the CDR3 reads TGTGCCAGCAGTTCAAGAAAGGATATAGCCAAAAACATTCAGTACTTC.